The 28 T cell receptor beta chains given below trace back to one sample, sequenced in a study of human T cells and chemical hapten exposure. From the RACE reads, TCRdb called clonotypes with MiXCR, one entry per CDR3 protein. The table lists around 120,000 distinct CDR3 sequences, 13% of them singletons. Indicated time point: pre-sensitization, week 0. Treatment meaning: therapeutic diphenylcyclopropenone sensitization with weekly scalp DPC. This sample comprised whole blood, obtained in connection with sensitization to the hapten diphenylcyclopropenone (DPC). The receptors shown here come from a woman aged 18-29 years with alopecia areata. Some clones in this sample may be carry-over from other donors' samples.

This clonotype was seen more than once but under ten times. The V call is TRBV12-3 or TRBV12-4, the J call TRBJ2-1, with D possibly being TRBD2 (5 bases). V lost 3 bases to trimming and J lost 0 bases, with 6 bases between them. This CDR3 spans 14 amino acids. The CDR3 sequence: CASSFGSSYNEQFF. CDR3 DNA: TGTGCCAGCAGTTTTGGGAGCTCCTACAATGAGCAGTTCTTC.

The J gene is TRBJ1-1, the V gene TRBV2; 9 bases fit TRBD1. CDR3 length equals 13 residues. V trimming: 6 bases; J trimming: 11 bases; junction bases outside the gene matches: 10. The germline CDR1 and CDR2 sequences are SNHLY and FYNNEI. Here the CDR3 DNA reads TGTGCCAGCAGGTCAACAGGGGGCGGATATGCTTTCTTT. It codes for CASRSTGGGYAFF.

This clonotype was seen a single time. The V and J genes are TRBV11-2 and TRBJ2-5, with no clear D. The V gene's germline CDR1 is SGHAT and CDR2 FQNNGV. The V end lost 1 base, the J end lost 7 bases, and 7 bases lay between the germline ends. The CDR3 loop spans 12 amino acids. CDR3 loop: CASSLGDPTQYF. In nucleotides, the CDR3 is TGTGCCAGCAGCTTAGGAGACCCGACCCAGTACTTC.

The genes are TRBV7-9 and TRBJ1-1, with 7 bases lining up with TRBD1. In germline, CDR1 is SEHNR, CDR2 FQNEAQ (reference sequence). Trimming took 4 bases from V and 10 from J; bases not matched to a gene: 6. This CDR3 is 12 amino acids long. This CDR3 is CASSWIDRAAFF. The CDR3 DNA is TGTGCCAGCAGCTGGATCGACAGGGCAGCTTTCTTT.

The chain recombines TRBV5-5 with TRBJ2-3; D perhaps matches TRBD1 (6 bases). The CDR3 contains 15 residues. Per the germline V gene, CDR1 is SGHKS and CDR2 is YYEKEE (reference sequence). Trimming took 3 bases from V and 6 from J, leaving 17 bases between them. The chain's CDR3 is CASSSGQSDTDTQYF. The CDR3 coding sequence is TGTGCCAGCAGCTCCGGACAGTCCGACACGGATACGCAGTATTTT.

This clonotype was seen at least ten times. The chain has TRBV7-2 and TRBJ2-5; D may correspond to TRBD1 or TRBD2 (5 bases each). V lost 5 bases and J lost 4, with 14 bases in between. The germline V gene encodes CDR1 SGHTA and CDR2 FQGNSA. The CDR3 is 14 residues long. CDR3 in amino acids: CASSRSGAPETQYF. CDR3 bases: TGTGCCAGCAGCCGGTCCGGGGCTCCAGAGACCCAGTACTTC.

There are a few counts of this clonotype. This chain links TRBV7-2 with TRBJ2-7, with D hard to call. In germline, CDR1 is SGHTA, CDR2 FQGNSA. V lost 4 bases, J lost 6 bases, and 13 bases lay in between. The CDR3 has 13 amino acids. This CDR3 reads CASSSAIPLEQYF. CDR3 DNA sequence: TGTGCCAGCAGCTCCGCAATCCCACTCGAGCAGTACTTC.

This chain connects TRBV12-3 or TRBV12-4 to TRBJ1-1; no definite D call. This CDR3 comprises 13 residues. With 3 bases removed from V and 4 bases from J, the gap between germline ends came to 9 bases. CDR3 loop: CASSFRMATEAFF. The CDR3 DNA reads as TGTGCCAGCAGTTTTCGGATGGCCACTGAAGCTTTCTTT.

V and J are TRBV2 and TRBJ2-5; D perhaps matches TRBD1 (5 bases). Germline CDR1 and CDR2: SNHLY and FYNNEI. The ends were cut back, 5 bases at V and 5 bases at J, with 18 bases in the middle. The CDR3 covers 15 residues. CDR3: CASSRSSDSLETQYF. Written as DNA, the CDR3 is TGTGCCAGCAGTCGGTCCTCAGACAGTCTGGAGACCCAGTACTTC.

This clonotype was counted only a few times. V is TRBV6-2 or TRBV6-3 and J is TRBJ1-1; tentative D call: TRBD1 (5 bases). Germline V gives CDR1 MNHEY, CDR2 SVGEGT. V shed 0 bases and J shed 6 bases, with 11 bases lying between them. This CDR3 is built from 14 residues. The CDR3 DNA sequence: TGTGCCAGCAGTTACTCGATGGAGGGGCCTGAAGCTTTCTTT. It is translated as CASSYSMEGPEAFF.

This chain uses TRBV20-1 with TRBJ2-3, with TRBD2 matching 8 bases. V dropped 6 bases and J dropped 2; count of bases not matched to a gene: 4. The length of the CDR3 is 13 residues. From germline, CDR1 is DFQATT and CDR2 SNEGSKA (reference sequence). CDR3 sequence reads: CSAAGGFTDTQYF. The CDR3 nucleotides are TGCAGTGCGGCGGGGGGATTCACAGATACGCAGTATTTT.

CDR3 sequence: CASSQAWQGDTYNEQFF. As DNA, the CDR3 is TGCGCCAGCAGCCAAGCATGGCAGGGAGACACCTACAATGAGCAGTTCTTC. This chain joins TRBV4-3 and TRBJ2-1; D may correspond to TRBD1 or TRBD2 (5 bases each). The V end lost 1 base, the J end lost 2 bases, and 15 bases lay between the germline ends. CDR3 length: 17 residues. The V gene's germline CDR1 is LGHNA and CDR2 YSLEER.

The chain employs TRBV25-1 and TRBJ1-2, with D possibly TRBD1 on 5 matching bases. V was clipped by 0 bases and J by 7 bases, with 18 bases between them. The CDR3 is 16 amino acids. Germline V gene data show CDR1 as MGHDK and CDR2 as SYGVNS. CDR3 DNA: TGTGCCAGCAGTGAATATGGGACCTTCGAAGGGTTTGGCTACACCTTC. The encoded protein is CASSEYGTFEGFGYTF.

This clonotype has at least ten counts. The V gene is TRBV7-9, the J gene TRBJ2-5; no clear D. This CDR3 has 14 residues. Trimming pared 5 bases from V and 0 bases from J, leaving 10 bases between. Germline lookup yields CDR1 SEHNR and CDR2 FQNEAQ (reference sequence). This CDR3 is CASSARSYQETQYF. The CDR3 nucleotides read TGTGCCAGCAGCGCCCGATCGTACCAAGAGACCCAGTACTTC. Full variable domain (outside the CDR3, taken from reference TRBV7-9 and TRBJ2-5): DTGVSQNPRHKITKRGQNVTFRCDPISEHNRLYWYRQTLGQGPEFLTYFQNEAQLEKSRLLSDRFSAERPKGSFSTLEIQRTEQGDSAMYLCASSARSYQETQYFGPGTRLLVL.

This clonotype has only a few counts. The chain carries TRBV9 and TRBJ1-1; D is possibly TRBD1 (5 bases). The V end lost 0 bases, the J end lost 0 bases, and 6 bases lay between the germline ends. CDR3 length: 14 residues. CDR1 and CDR2 (germline): SGDLS, YYNGEE. DNA for the CDR3: TGTGCCAGCAGCGTAGACAGGCTGAACACTGAAGCTTTCTTT. Protein: CASSVDRLNTEAFF.

This clonotype occurred a few times. The chain carries TRBV4-3 and TRBJ2-2, with a possible D match to TRBD1 (7 bases). V was cut by 1 base and J by 11 bases, with 14 bases left in between. This CDR3 contains 14 residues. In germline, CDR1 is LGHNA, CDR2 YSLEER. This CDR3 is CASSQAGGSGELFF. In DNA form, the CDR3 reads TGCGCCAGCAGCCAAGCAGGGGGGTCGGGTGAGCTGTTTTTT.

This clonotype came up once. The chain links TRBV6-2 or TRBV6-3 to TRBJ1-1, with a possible D match to TRBD1 (5 bases). This CDR3 has 16 residues. Trimming took off 2 bases at V and 3 bases at J, with 16 bases between the two ends. Germline CDR1 is MNHEY and CDR2 is SVGEGT. CDR3 DNA sequence: TGTGCCAGCAGTTACGGTACCAGGGCTAGGTACACTGAAGCTTTCTTT. Its protein is CASSYGTRARYTEAFF.

This clonotype was picked up many times. The chain joins TRBV5-1 to TRBJ2-7, with D unclear. V was trimmed by 6 bases and J by 2 bases, leaving 15 bases between them. Germline V gene lookup returns CDR1 SGHRS and CDR2 YFSETQ. There are 14 residues in the CDR3. The DNA for the CDR3 is TGCGCCAGCACCCCGGGTGACAACCCCTACGAGCAGTACTTC. This sequence encodes CASTPGDNPYEQYF.

The table lists this clonotype with many counts. The chain uses TRBV7-6 and TRBJ2-1; D could derive from TRBD1 or TRBD2 (5 bases each). Trimming took off 0 bases at V and 9 bases at J, with 15 bases between the two ends. The CDR3 length is 15 residues. The germline V gene has CDR1 SGHVS and CDR2 FNYEAQ. CDR3 DNA: TGTGCCAGCAGCTTAGCGGGGAGTCTTAGGGGTGAGCAGTTCTTC. Protein product: CASSLAGSLRGEQFF.

This clonotype was found many times. This sequence joins TRBV7-6 and TRBJ2-2, with 8 bases aligning to TRBD1. The CDR3 has 15 amino acids. Trimming cost V 0 bases and J 7 bases; bases outside gene matches: 4. Germline lookup yields CDR1 SGHVS and CDR2 FNYEAQ. As DNA, the CDR3 is TGTGCCAGCAGCTTAGCGCGACAGGGGATCGGGGAGCTGTTTTTT. It is translated as CASSLARQGIGELFF.

This clonotype was seen a few times. The genes are TRBV20-1 and TRBJ2-5; D is unresolved. V lost 4 bases, J lost 5 bases, and 11 bases lay in between. The CDR3 is 12 residues long. Germline V CDR1 and CDR2: DFQATT, SNEGSKA (reference sequence). The CDR3 loop reads CSANWVGETQYF. The DNA of the CDR3 is TGCAGTGCTAACTGGGTTGGGGAGACCCAGTACTTC.

This clonotype has at least ten counts. The V and J genes are TRBV12-3 or TRBV12-4 and TRBJ2-6; no firm D call. The CDR3 is made up of 17 amino acids. Deletions cut 1 base from V and 0 bases from J, with 10 bases between. The CDR3 loop is CASSLEGWSSGANVLTF. CDR3 in DNA: TGTGCCAGCAGTTTAGAGGGCTGGAGCTCTGGGGCCAACGTCCTGACTTTC.

This clonotype was picked up a small number of times. V and J are TRBV18 and TRBJ1-4; D is possibly TRBD1 (6 bases). The CDR3 sequence is 17 residues long. V lost 6 bases to trimming and J lost 0 bases, with 17 bases between them. Germline CDR1 KGHSH, CDR2 LQKENI. The CDR3 DNA is TGTGCCAGCTCCCCATCCACCGGGGGCCCAACTAATGAAAAACTGTTTTTT. The encoded protein is CASSPSTGGPTNEKLFF.

The chain carries TRBV4-3 and TRBJ1-4; maybe TRBD1 (5 bases). The germline V and J ends were trimmed by 5 bases and 7 bases, with 17 bases remaining between them. The CDR3 has 15 residues. Germline assignment: CDR1 LGHNA and CDR2 YSLEER. The CDR3 bases are TGCGCCAGCAGCACCGCAGGAGGGGATTCTGAAAAACTGTTTTTT. It translates to CASSTAGGDSEKLFF.

This clonotype occurred a few times. The genes are TRBV4-3 and TRBJ1-1; D is unclear. The CDR3 has 14 residues. Trimming cost V 0 bases and J 1 base, with 6 bases left between them. Per the germline V gene, CDR1 is LGHNA and CDR2 is YSLEER. The CDR3 DNA reads TGCGCCAGCAGCCAAGAGGATAGGAACACTGAAGCTTTCTTT. Protein product: CASSQEDRNTEAFF.

This clonotype was seen a handful of times. This chain connects TRBV6-6 to TRBJ2-4, with TRBD2 as a possible D gene (5 bases). Germline CDR1 MNHNY, CDR2 SVGAGI (reference sequence). This CDR3 contains 16 residues. The germline V and J ends were trimmed by 2 bases and 0 bases, with 11 bases remaining between them. The DNA for the CDR3 is TGTGCCAGCAGTTACCCAGCCGGGGTAGCCAAAAACATTCAGTACTTC. Its protein product is CASSYPAGVAKNIQYF.

The rearrangement links TRBV20-1 to TRBJ1-6; D unclear. The ends were cut back, 3 bases at V and 8 bases at J, with 11 bases in the middle. The CDR3 length is 13 residues. CDR1 DFQATT and CDR2 SNEGSKA come from the germline V gene (reference sequence). CDR3 residues: CSARTPGDSPLHF. The CDR3, as DNA: TGCAGTGCTAGGACTCCTGGAGATTCACCCCTCCACTTT.

This clonotype was observed a single time. The rearrangement uses TRBV28 and TRBJ2-7, with unresolved D. V gave up 10 bases and J gave up 1 base, with 14 bases separating them. Germline CDR1 is MDHEN and CDR2 is SYDVKM. The CDR3 has 13 amino acids. The chain's CDR3 is CAIRRMTSYEQYF. The CDR3 region has the DNA TGTGCCATAAGACGGATGACTTCCTACGAGCAGTACTTC.